Many counts were recorded for the clone carrying this T cell receptor beta chain. The investigators amplified TCR beta CDR3 regions from RNA transcripts. The HTBI set primed first-round TCR CDR3 RT-PCR. TCRdb redid the calling of the multiplex PCR reads with MiXCR, one entry per CDR3 protein. Among 600,000 or so distinct CDR3 sequences listed, 15% to 20% were seen once. The data derive from a study of T cells in Graves' hyperthyroidism and ophthalmopathy. The CDR3 covers 13 residues. Trimming shortened V by 5 bases and J by 2 bases, and 9 bases separated the two germline ends. Per germline, CDR1 SQVTM and CDR2 ANQGSEA.

This clonotype was obtained from a woman younger than 45 with Graves' hyperthyroidism. The chain uses TRBV29-1 and TRBJ2-2; TRBD1 is a possible D gene (5 bases). Sequencing was performed on blood. The CDR3 protein is CSVLQGNTGELFF. CDR3 in DNA: TGCAGCGTTCTGCAGGGCAACACCGGGGAGCTGTTTTTT.